The 29 T cell receptor beta chains in this list originate from one sample, sequenced in a study of T cells in Graves' hyperthyroidism and ophthalmopathy. The CDR3 regions of TCR beta were amplified from RNA transcripts. With the HTBI primer set, the TCR CDR3 went through a first round of RT-PCR. TCRdb re-called the multiplex PCR reads through MiXCR, storing one row per CDR3 protein. The sample consists of hundreds of thousands of distinct CDR3 sequences, just under 45% of them appearing once. The sample taken for sequencing was peripheral blood or thyroid tissue (not recorded which). The receptor set was obtained from an adult man with Graves' disease, either hyperthyroidism or ophthalmopathy (not recorded which).

A word on this clonotype: An end of the junction does not agree with germline; a read error may underlie this. The chain recombines TRBV5-1 with TRBJ2-6, with D possibly TRBD1 on 5 matching bases. Germline lookup yields CDR1 SGHRS and CDR2 YFSETQ. The CDR3 is 12 residues long. The CDR3 is CASSGRVATEAF. DNA for the CDR3: TGCGCCAGCAGCGGCAGGGTTGCAACTGAAGCTTTC.

DNA of the CDR3: TGTGCCAGCAGCTTAGCGGAGGGGGCGGGCAATCAGCCCCAGCATTTT. This sequence encodes CASSLAEGAGNQPQHF. The chain is built from TRBV5-5 and TRBJ1-5; TRBD1 aligns across 7 bases. Germline V gene sequence: CDR1 SGHKS, CDR2 YYEKEE (reference sequence). The CDR3 length is 16 residues. V was clipped by 2 bases and J by 2 bases; unmatched bases: 7.

This chain links TRBV6-1 with TRBJ1-2; no reliable D call. The CDR3 covers 15 residues. Looked up from germline, CDR1 is MNHNS and CDR2 is SASEGT. V gave up 5 bases and J gave up 1 base, with 14 bases separating them. For the CDR3, the DNA is TGTGCCAGCAGTTTACGGGGATCTTTTAACTATGGCTACACCTTC. Residues: CASSLRGSFNYGYTF.

In its sample, this clonotype was seen a few times. The chain couples TRBV7-8 to TRBJ1-1; 7 nucleotides match TRBD1. V was pared by 2 bases and J by 1 base, with 1 base of the junction left unmatched. CDR3 size: 14 residues. CDR1 is SGHVS, CDR2 FQNEAQ, per germline. The CDR3 loop is CASSLRDRNTEAFF. CDR3 DNA: TGTGCCAGCAGCTTAAGGGACAGGAACACTGAAGCTTTCTTT.

As to this clonotype: A much bigger clone sits one base away, suggesting this may be a read error. The rearrangement uses TRBV24-1 and TRBJ1-5; 10 bases line up with TRBD1. V lost 5 bases and J lost 7; bases outside the gene matches: 7. The germline gives CDR1 KGHDR, CDR2 SFDVKD. The CDR3 has 15 residues. The CDR3 sequence is CATSGQTGGFQPQHF. The CDR3, as DNA: TGTGCCACCAGTGGCCAGACAGGGGGCTTCCAGCCCCAGCATTTT.

This clonotype was picked up many times. V is TRBV24-1 and J is TRBJ2-5; TRBD1 matches 10 bases. CDR3 length: 16 residues. Trimming removed 4 bases from V and 2 bases from J; junction bases left unmatched: 6. Germline loops: CDR1 KGHDR, CDR2 SFDVKD. CDR3 amino acids: CATSESDRGRQETQYF. The CDR3 nucleotides are TGTGCCACCAGTGAATCCGACAGGGGGCGGCAAGAGACCCAGTACTTC.

Note on this clonotype: This clone may be a read error of a much larger clone one base away. The gene calls are TRBV29-1 and TRBJ2-7; no reliable D call. Germline V gene sequence: CDR1 SQVTM, CDR2 ANQGSEA. CDR3 length equals 12 residues. CDR3 nucleotide sequence: TGCTGCGTGGGAAAGGGTGGGGACGAGCAGTACTTC. Amino acid sequence: CCVGKGGDEQYF.

The chain joins TRBV29-1 to TRBJ2-5; 7 bases match TRBD1. The CDR3 is 10 amino acids. CDR1 and CDR2 from the germline V gene are SQVTM and ANQGSEA. Losses at the gene ends were 8 bases for V and 5 bases for J; bases not matched to a gene: 2. CDR3 sequence (DNA): TGCAGCTCGACAGGGGAGACCCAGTACTTC. Amino acid sequence: CSSTGETQYF.

The table lists this clonotype with many counts. The genes are TRBV7-9 and TRBJ2-7, with TRBD2 identical over 13 bases. CDR1 is SEHNR and CDR2 is FQNEAQ in the germline V gene (reference sequence). The CDR3 has 15 amino acids. With V trimmed by 1 base and J by 3 bases, 0 bases remained unmatched. The CDR3 reads CASSLGTSGSYEQYF. CDR3 nucleotide sequence: TGTGCCAGCAGCTTAGGGACTAGCGGGAGCTACGAGCAGTACTTC.

This clonotype was observed a few times. V usage is TRBV7-4 and J usage is TRBJ1-5; D possibly corresponds to TRBD1 (5 bases). V was pared by 6 bases and J by 1 base, with 16 bases between. The germline V gene has CDR1 SGHVT and CDR2 SQSDAQ. The CDR3 length is 16 residues. The CDR3 bases are TGTGCCAGCAGTTTATTTACGGGGACCAGCAATCAGCCCCAGCATTTT. It codes for CASSLFTGTSNQPQHF.

This chain uses TRBV5-1 with TRBJ2-5, with D unresolved. Germline CDR1 is SGHRS and CDR2 is YFSETQ. This CDR3 is 16 amino acids long. Trimming shortened V by 3 bases and J by 0 bases, and 15 bases separated the two germline ends. The CDR3 coding sequence is TGCGCCAGCAGCTCCGGCGGCCTACCGAACCAAGAGACCCAGTACTTC. It translates to CASSSGGLPNQETQYF. Using reference TRBV5-1 and TRBJ2-5 for the parts outside the CDR3, the full variable domain is KAGVTQTPRYLIKTRGQQVTLSCSPISGHRSVSWYQQTPGQGLQFLFEYFSETQRNKGNFPGRFSGRQFSNSRSEMNVSTLELGDSALYLCASSSGGLPNQETQYFGPGTRLLVL.

V and J are TRBV11-1 and TRBJ2-2, with 7 bases matching TRBD2. This CDR3 comprises 14 residues. Looked up from germline, CDR1 is SGHAT and CDR2 is FQDESV (reference sequence). The V gene end was trimmed by 3 bases and the J gene end by 6 bases; junction bases not matched to a gene: 4. CDR3: CASSLGGLAGELFF. CDR3 in DNA: TGTGCCAGCAGCTTGGGAGGGTTGGCCGGGGAGCTGTTTTTT.

This clonotype occurred many times. The chain combines TRBV7-9 with TRBJ2-5; possible D gene TRBD1, 5 bases. Germline CDR1 and CDR2: SEHNR and FQNEAQ (reference sequence). V lost 5 bases and J 1 base, leaving 8 bases between the germline ends. This CDR3 comprises 13 residues. CDR3 in DNA: TGTGCCAGCAGCCAGGACATCCAAGAGACCCAGTACTTC. It codes for CASSQDIQETQYF.

Comments on this clonotype: Without the conserved terminal phenylalanine or tryptophan, this CDR3 likely stems from a read error. No DNA is shown, since the ends of the CDR3 on it are uncertain; the CDR3 is the one TCRdb lists. This rearrangement joins TRBV29-1 to TRBJ1-4; TRBD1 is the table's D call, not checked against the DNA. The CDR3 is 11 amino acids in total, end residues counted. Per the germline V gene, CDR1 is SQVTM and CDR2 is ANQGSEA. CDR3 sequence reads: CSVDADRGGNY.

The sample holds a few counts of this clonotype. The rearrangement uses TRBV19 and TRBJ1-4, with D uncertain. Germline CDR1 LNHDA, CDR2 SQIVND (reference sequence). The CDR3 is made up of 10 amino acids. Trimming took off 4 bases at V and 6 bases at J, with 0 bases between the two ends. The CDR3 DNA sequence: TGTGCCAGTAGTAATGAAAAACTGTTTTTT. Amino acid sequence: CASSNEKLFF.

This clonotype was found a few times. The chain is built from TRBV19 and TRBJ1-1, with 10 bases that match TRBD1. CDR1 and CDR2 (germline): LNHDA, SQIVND (reference sequence). J gave up 1 base and V 5 bases, and 10 bases lay outside the gene matches. The CDR3 has 17 amino acids. The CDR3 region has the DNA TGTGCCAGTAGTGTCCGGGACAGGGGATTAGGGAACACTGAAGCTTTCTTT. This sequence encodes CASSVRDRGLGNTEAFF.

The CDR3 sequence is CSARGGQGDYEQYF. CDR3 nucleotides: TGCAGTGCTAGAGGGGGACAGGGAGACTACGAGCAGTACTTC. The gene calls are TRBV20-1 and TRBJ2-7; TRBD1 agrees at 9 bases. Trimming removed 1 base from V and 3 bases from J; junction bases left unmatched: 4. Germline CDR1 DFQATT, CDR2 SNEGSKA (reference sequence). This CDR3 spans 14 amino acids.

Comments on this clonotype: A much larger clone sits a single nucleotide away, making a read error possible. V gene TRBV7-2 combines with J gene TRBJ1-3, with D hard to call. This CDR3 has 13 residues. The germline V gene has CDR1 SGHTA and CDR2 FQGNSA. This chain's CDR3 is CASSTSSGDTIYF. The CDR3 DNA sequence: TGTGCCAGCAGTACTAGCTCTGGAGACACCATATATTTT.

This clonotype was seen a few times. V and J are TRBV20-1 and TRBJ1-1; 8 bases fit TRBD1. This CDR3 has 17 residues. Germline CDR1 is DFQATT and CDR2 is SNEGSKA (reference sequence). V trimming: 5 bases; J trimming: 0 bases; junction bases outside the gene matches: 14. CDR3 loop: CSARLDRVTSVNTEAFF. The CDR3 DNA reads as TGCAGTGCTCGACTGGACAGGGTAACTAGTGTGAACACTGAAGCTTTCTTT.

V and J are TRBV20-1 and TRBJ2-6, with D possibly being TRBD2 (5 bases). Germline V CDR1 and CDR2: DFQATT, SNEGSKA (reference sequence). V was shortened by 2 bases and J by 0 bases, with 23 bases between the two germline ends. CDR3 length: 20 amino acids. CDR3 sequence (DNA): TGCAGTGCTAGATCCGACGGGAACACCGGGGTGAACTCTGGGGCCAACGTCCTGACTTTC. Translated, it gives CSARSDGNTGVNSGANVLTF.

The chain has TRBV10-3 and TRBJ1-4; weak D call: TRBD1 (6 bases). The V gene lost 6 bases and the J gene lost 4 bases, with 12 bases spanning the gap. CDR3 length: 14 residues. Germline assignment: CDR1 ENHRY and CDR2 SYGVKD. The CDR3 DNA is TGTGCCATCAGGACGGACAGCAGTAATGAAAAACTGTTTTTT. Protein: CAIRTDSSNEKLFF.

J is TRBJ1-4 and V is TRBV6-1, with unresolved D. The ends were cut back, 5 bases at V and 8 bases at J, with 18 bases in the middle. Germline CDR1 is MNHNS and CDR2 is SASEGT. The CDR3 has 15 amino acids. CDR3 sequence (DNA): TGTGCCAGCAGTTACTCCCCTCTAATCTCCGAAAAACTGTTTTTT. This translates into CASSYSPLISEKLFF.

This clonotype occurred a few times. This rearrangement joins TRBV29-1 to TRBJ2-7; D is perhaps TRBD2 (6 bases). In germline, CDR1 is SQVTM, CDR2 ANQGSEA. The CDR3 totals 14 residues. V was clipped by 6 bases and J by 0 bases, with 15 bases between them. The CDR3 coding sequence is TGCAGCGTACGGGACTCCCCGACCTCCTACGAGCAGTACTTC. This codes for CSVRDSPTSYEQYF.

This clonotype was observed at least ten times. J is TRBJ1-2 and V is TRBV7-9, with unresolved D. Germline CDR1 is SEHNR and CDR2 is FQNEAQ (reference sequence). This CDR3 region has 12 residues. Between the trimmed V and J ends, which lost 3 bases and 8 bases, there was a span of 10 bases. Written as DNA, the CDR3 is TGTGCCAGCAGCTTCGAGGTACGCGGCTACACCTTC. Protein sequence: CASSFEVRGYTF.

The V and J genes are TRBV29-1 and TRBJ1-2; 9 nucleotides match TRBD1. The V gene's germline CDR1 is SQVTM and CDR2 ANQGSEA. The CDR3 runs to 14 residues. Trimming removed 7 bases from V and 0 bases from J; junction bases left unmatched: 6. CDR3 sequence (DNA): TGCAGCGCCATGACAGGGGGATCTAACTATGGCTACACCTTC. It codes for CSAMTGGSNYGYTF.

This clonotype was seen repeatedly, ten times or more. This chain links TRBV9 with TRBJ1-1; 8 bases align to TRBD1. With V trimmed by 3 bases and J by 10 bases, 5 bases remained unmatched. CDR3 length: 12 residues. Germline CDR1 is SGDLS and CDR2 is YYNGEE. Here the CDR3 DNA reads TGTGCCAGCAGCGGGAGACAGGGGTTAGCTTTCTTT. It translates to CASSGRQGLAFF.

This clonotype was found a few times. The chain joins TRBV20-1 to TRBJ1-3, with 9 bases that match TRBD1. V shed 6 bases and J 2 bases; nucleotides not matched to a gene: 5. The CDR3 is made up of 14 amino acids. CDR1 is DFQATT and CDR2 is SNEGSKA in the germline V gene (reference sequence). The CDR3 DNA reads TGCAGTGCGCGGGACAGGGCACCTGGAAACACCATATATTTT. Encoded protein: CSARDRAPGNTIYF.

This clonotype came up a few times. The rearrangement links TRBV6-5 to TRBJ1-1; tentatively, D is TRBD1 (6 bases). This CDR3 is 13 amino acids long. Looked up from germline, CDR1 is MNHEY and CDR2 is SVGAGI. V was shortened by 10 bases and J by 4 bases, with 16 bases between the two germline ends. CDR3 region: CATRNGGSTEAFF. As DNA, the CDR3 is TGTGCCACCAGAAACGGGGGCAGCACTGAAGCTTTCTTT.

The rearrangement links TRBV29-1 to TRBJ2-5; 13 nucleotides match TRBD2. Germline CDR1 reads SQVTM; CDR2 reads ANQGSEA. The CDR3 contains 13 residues. Trimming removed 8 bases from V and 4 bases from J; junction bases left unmatched: 4. The CDR3 region has the DNA TGCAGCCCTCGGACTAGCGGGGGAGAGACCCAGTACTTC. Translating gives CSPRTSGGETQYF.